This TCR beta chain was found in a study of shared clonotypes between healthy human individuals. General study points: Estimated clonotype richness was generally higher in naive than memory subsets. Clonotypes shared by all four sorted-subset donors had higher generation probabilities than non-shared clonotypes.

This CDR3 region has 12 residues. Germline V gene lookup returns CDR1 MGHRA and CDR2 YSYEKL. V lost 1 base and J lost 5, with 6 bases in between. Selected positively for CCR7 and CD45RO-negative, naive CD8 cells excluded terminally differentiated effector memory CD45RA+ cells. The study enrolled healthy HIV-negative adults without recent acute infections or vaccinations as donors. About this clone: The antigen is undetermined.

Each subset's genomic DNA was shared equally among a number of immunoSEQ plates. The assay was immunoSEQ multiplex PCR, and TCRdb's table has in-frame clones only and misses some. Of approximately 2,200,000 clones detected, just over 90% appear once; the ten largest clones hold about 1.8%. Sequenced: naive CD8+ T cells from PBMCs. The receptor was derived from a man in his late teens or twenties in good health. Some clones in this sample may be carry-over from other donors' samples. This sequence joins TRBV4-1 and TRBJ2-7; D gene uncertain. CDR3 region: CASSQGYHEQYF. CDR3 DNA: TGCGCCAGCAGCCAAGGGTATCACGAGCAGTACTTC.